A single sample gave rise to the 15 T cell receptor beta chains below, sequenced in a study of T cell repertoires in cytomegalovirus infection. These TCRs are of unknown antigen specificity. Each CDR3 protein is one row after TCRdb ran MiXCR on the reads. The repertoire includes about a million distinct CDR3 sequences, 31% of them detected once, and more than 12% sits in the top ten. The sequences come from cultured CD8+ T cells from PBMCs, collected from culture after CMV antigen stimulation. These receptors were collected from a human donor in good health (CMV status not recorded). Some clones in this sample may be carry-over from other donors' samples.

This clonotype was detected many times. The rearrangement joins TRBV7-9 to TRBJ1-1; D is unclear. Germline V CDR1 and CDR2: SEHNR, FQNEAQ (reference sequence). Deletions cut 0 bases from V and 3 bases from J, with 11 bases between. The CDR3 is 15 amino acids. The CDR3 region is CASSLARVGDTEAFF. The CDR3 DNA sequence: TGTGCCAGCAGCTTAGCTCGGGTTGGAGACACTGAAGCTTTCTTT.

The CDR3 loop reads CATSDKDSEQFF. In DNA form, the CDR3 reads TGTGCCACCAGTGACAAGGACAGCGAGCAGTTCTTC. The chain joins TRBV24-1 to TRBJ2-1; maybe TRBD1 (6 bases). Germline V gene lookup returns CDR1 KGHDR and CDR2 SFDVKD. V lost 4 bases, J lost 10 bases, and 10 bases lay in between. CDR3 length: 12 amino acids.

The rearrangement uses TRBV7-9 and TRBJ2-3; 9 bases line up with TRBD2. This CDR3 contains 16 residues. Trimming cost V 5 bases and J 0 bases; bases outside gene matches: 6. The germline gives CDR1 SEHNR, CDR2 FQNEAQ (reference sequence). This chain's CDR3 is CASSPASGTSTDTQYF. CDR3 coding DNA: TGTGCCAGCAGCCCCGCTAGCGGGACTAGCACAGATACGCAGTATTTT. Filled out from reference TRBV7-9 and TRBJ2-3, the complete variable domain reads DTGVSQNPRHKITKRGQNVTFRCDPISEHNRLYWYRQTLGQGPEFLTYFQNEAQLEKSRLLSDRFSAERPKGSFSTLEIQRTEQGDSAMYLCASSPASGTSTDTQYFGPGTRLTVL.

The V call is TRBV6-2 or TRBV6-3, the J call TRBJ1-5; D is uncertain. Looked up from germline, CDR1 is MNHEY and CDR2 is SVGEGT. The CDR3 has 15 amino acids. V dropped 0 bases and J dropped 11 bases, with 17 bases sitting between them. The CDR3 nucleotides read TGTGCCAGCAGTTACTCGATCGATCGGCTGCAGACCCAGCATTTT. Protein: CASSYSIDRLQTQHF.

This clonotype was detected many times. The gene calls are TRBV7-9 and TRBJ1-2; 9 positions agree with TRBD1. With 4 bases clipped from V and 2 bases from J, the junction kept 5 bases outside the gene matches. The CDR3 has 15 amino acids. Germline V gene lookup returns CDR1 SEHNR and CDR2 FQNEAQ (reference sequence). The CDR3 coding sequence is TGTGCCAGCAGCTCCAAAGACAGGGGGAACTATGGCTACACCTTC. It specifies CASSSKDRGNYGYTF.

This clonotype appeared many times. This chain connects TRBV12-3 or TRBV12-4 to TRBJ1-1; D not certain. V was cut by 3 bases and J by 5 bases, with 7 bases left in between. This CDR3 is 12 amino acids long. In DNA form, the CDR3 reads TGTGCCAGCAGTTTTATGGGGACTGAAGCTTTCTTT. It yields the protein CASSFMGTEAFF.

This clonotype showed up just a few times. The chain links TRBV24-1 to TRBJ2-7, with 7 positions matching TRBD1. After removal of 7 bases from V and 6 bases from J, the junction contained 5 bases not matched to a gene. Germline CDR1 KGHDR, CDR2 SFDVKD. The CDR3 runs 12 residues. CDR3 nucleotide sequence: TGTGCCACCAGAAAGACAGGGACCGAGCAGTACGTC. Encoded protein: CATRKTGTEQYV.

The V gene is TRBV4-1, the J gene TRBJ2-2, with D hard to call. The length of the CDR3 is 16 residues. V was cut by 2 bases and J by 4 bases, with 14 bases left in between. Germline CDR1 MGHRA, CDR2 YSYEKL. The CDR3 DNA reads as TGCGCCAGCAGCCAAACCGGACCCGTAGGCACCGGGGAGCTGTTTTTT. This codes for CASSQTGPVGTGELFF.

The sample holds a few counts of this clonotype. This sequence joins TRBV7-9 and TRBJ1-1; TRBD1 matches at 9 bases. The junction had 15 bases not matched to a gene; V was cut back by 2 bases and J by 8 bases. Germline CDR1 reads SEHNR; CDR2 reads FQNEAQ (reference sequence). The CDR3 is 17 residues long. Here the CDR3 reads CASSLLRTGAIPPEAFF. The CDR3 bases are TGTGCCAGCAGCTTACTACGGACAGGGGCCATACCACCCGAAGCTTTCTTT.

This clonotype was observed a handful of times. The chain combines TRBV7-6 with TRBJ1-4, with TRBD1 as a possible D gene (5 bases). The V end was cut by 3 bases, the J end by 4 bases, with 9 bases between. CDR3 length: 14 amino acids. Germline lookup yields CDR1 SGHVS and CDR2 FNYEAQ. Written as DNA, the CDR3 is TGTGCCAGCAGCTTGTGGGGGGATAATGAAAAACTGTTTTTT. Translation gives CASSLWGDNEKLFF.

This chain connects TRBV12-3 or TRBV12-4 to TRBJ1-5, with D hard to call. The CDR3 is 16 amino acids. V lost 4 bases and J lost 0, with 13 bases in between. Here the CDR3 DNA reads TGTGCCAGCAGTTATGGAGGTTCTTTTAGCAATCAGCCCCAGCATTTT. It encodes CASSYGGSFSNQPQHF.

The chain is built from TRBV5-1 and TRBJ2-1; the D gene is possibly TRBD2 (5 bases). Trimming shortened V by 4 bases and J by 7 bases, and 12 bases separated the two germline ends. This CDR3 is built from 13 residues. The germline gives CDR1 SGHRS, CDR2 YFSETQ. The CDR3 loop is CASSITLANEQFF. The CDR3 coding sequence is TGCGCCAGCAGCATAACGCTAGCAAATGAGCAGTTCTTC.

The chain couples TRBV7-6 to TRBJ1-1; no definite D call. The CDR3 is made up of 14 amino acids. Between the trimmed V and J ends, which lost 5 bases and 3 bases, there was a span of 13 bases. Germline CDR1 is SGHVS and CDR2 is FNYEAQ. The CDR3: CASSRGEEDTEAFF. Here the CDR3 DNA reads TGTGCCAGCAGCCGTGGGGAGGAAGACACTGAAGCTTTCTTT.

The DNA of the CDR3 is TGTGCCAGCAGAGCCGAGGCGACAGAATCCTATGGCTACACCTTC. Protein product: CASRAEATESYGYTF. The chain combines TRBV12-3 or TRBV12-4 with TRBJ1-2; D perhaps matches TRBD1 (5 bases). The CDR3 is 15 amino acids. V lost 6 bases and J 4 bases, leaving 18 bases between the germline ends.

This sequence joins TRBV7-9 and TRBJ2-5; TRBD1 aligns across 7 bases. Germline CDR1 reads SEHNR; CDR2 reads FQNEAQ (reference sequence). This CDR3 region has 15 residues. After removal of 5 bases from V and 4 bases from J, the junction contained 10 bases not matched to a gene. This chain's CDR3 is CASSQGTARPETQYF. The CDR3 nucleotides read TGTGCCAGCAGCCAAGGGACAGCGAGGCCAGAGACCCAGTACTTC.